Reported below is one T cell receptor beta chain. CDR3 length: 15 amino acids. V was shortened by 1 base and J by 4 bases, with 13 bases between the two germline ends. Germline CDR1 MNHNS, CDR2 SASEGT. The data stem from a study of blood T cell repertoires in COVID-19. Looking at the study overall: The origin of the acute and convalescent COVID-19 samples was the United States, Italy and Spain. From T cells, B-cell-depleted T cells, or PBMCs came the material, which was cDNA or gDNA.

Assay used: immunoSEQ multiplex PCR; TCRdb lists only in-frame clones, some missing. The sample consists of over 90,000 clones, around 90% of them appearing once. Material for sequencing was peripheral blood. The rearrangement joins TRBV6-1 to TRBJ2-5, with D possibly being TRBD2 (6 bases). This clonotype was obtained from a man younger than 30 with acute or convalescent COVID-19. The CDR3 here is CASSEVGGIVETQYF. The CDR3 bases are TGTGCCAGCAGTGAAGTTGGAGGGATCGTAGAGACCCAGTACTTC.